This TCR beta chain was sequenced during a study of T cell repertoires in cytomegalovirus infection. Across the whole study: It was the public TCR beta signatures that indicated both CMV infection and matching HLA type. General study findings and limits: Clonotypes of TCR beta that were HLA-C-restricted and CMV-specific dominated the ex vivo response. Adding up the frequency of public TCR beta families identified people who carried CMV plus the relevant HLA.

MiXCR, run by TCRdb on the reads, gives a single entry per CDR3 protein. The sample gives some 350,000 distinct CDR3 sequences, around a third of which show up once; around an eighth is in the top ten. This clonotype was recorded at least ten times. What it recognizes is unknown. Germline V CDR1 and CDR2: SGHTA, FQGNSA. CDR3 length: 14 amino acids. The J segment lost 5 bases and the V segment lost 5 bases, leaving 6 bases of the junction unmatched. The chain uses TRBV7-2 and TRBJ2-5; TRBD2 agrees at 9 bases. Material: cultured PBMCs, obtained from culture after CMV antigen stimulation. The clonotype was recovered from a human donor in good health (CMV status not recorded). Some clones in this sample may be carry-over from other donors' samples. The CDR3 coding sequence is TGTGCCAGCAGCGATTCTAGCGGGACGGAGACCCAGTACTTC. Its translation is CASSDSSGTETQYF.